This T cell receptor beta chain was observed in a study of T-cell memory formation after mild COVID-19. In regard to this clonotype: Antigen unknown. The CDR3 does not close with the conserved phenylalanine or tryptophan, likely indicating a read error. It is unclear where the CDR3 begins or ends on the DNA, so no DNA is shown, and the CDR3 is as TCRdb lists it.

Researchers used 5'RACE with constant-segment primers to make TCR alpha and TCR beta cDNA libraries that carry sample barcodes and UMIs. MiXCR, applied by TCRdb to the 5' RACE reads, yields one record per CDR3 protein. Seen here are about 150,000 distinct CDR3 sequences, 6% to 7% observed once, and the top ten hold under 2.5%. The CDR3 is 9 amino acids long, termini counted. Per germline, CDR1 SGHTA and CDR2 FQGNSA. General observations from the study: Later expanders leaned CD4+, whereas day 15 to 85 contracting clones were balanced CD4/CD8. CD8+ contracting clones occupied EMRA, while CD4+ ones occupied mainly CM and EM.

The receptor comes from an adult woman who had mild COVID-19 (a few samples of this study predate the infection). Cell type and time point are not known. The rearrangement joins TRBV7-2 to TRBJ2-5. Sequencing input: PBMCs or a T cell subset sorted from them (not recorded which). This chain's CDR3 is CASSLASTR.